This TCR beta chain was recovered during a study of blood T cells in healthy people across ages. Germline CDR1 ENHRY, CDR2 SYGVKD. With 6 bases removed from V and 2 bases from J, the gap between germline ends came to 15 bases. The length of the CDR3 is 15 residues. The second PCR ran about 6 to 11 cycles with a sample-barcoded 5' primer and J-beta primers. TCRdb independently ran MiXCR on the 5' RACE reads; one entry per CDR3 protein. Of 600,000 to 1,000,000 distinct CDR3 sequences in the sample, 58% were seen once. This clonotype was seen only once. The TCR comes from a man aged 30-40 years in good health. The chain couples TRBV10-3 to TRBJ2-3; D ambiguous. The sequenced material came from blood. The DNA of the CDR3 is TGTGCCATCAGGCCCCAGGTGACAAACACAGATACGCAGTATTTT. Amino acid sequence: CAIRPQVTNTDTQYF.